This T cell receptor beta chain comes out of a study of OX40 agonist ivuxolimab in advanced cancers. The wider study: Previous treatment with anti-PD-1, anti-PD-L1 or anti-CTLA-4 therapy was allowed; more than 35% had received some.

The ends lost 4 bases at V and 8 bases at J; junction bases unmatched: 14. CDR1 and CDR2 (germline): SGHAT, FQNNGV. CDR3 length equals 17 residues. Some clones are missing from TCRdb's copy, which holds only in-frame ones; the method was immunoSEQ multiplex PCR. Here the sample spans tens of thousands of clones, approximately 90% being singletons. V is TRBV11-2 and J is TRBJ2-5, with TRBD2 matching 12 bases. This material consisted of CD4+ or CD8+ T cells sorted from blood, taken in a trial of the OX40 agonist ivuxolimab. The clonotype was recovered from an adult with an advanced solid tumor such as melanoma, head and neck, liver or kidney cancer. DNA for the CDR3: TGTGCCAGCAGCTCCACTCGGACTAGCGGGGATAGAGACACCCAGTACTTC. It codes for CASSSTRTSGDRDTQYF.